The 32 T cell receptor beta chains below were found in one sample sequenced in a study of T cell changes during pregnancy in multiple sclerosis. TCRdb keeps only in-frame clones here, not all; method: immunoSEQ multiplex PCR. This table has about 49,000 clones, around 89% appearing once. This sample comprised peripheral blood, obtained after pregnancy. These TCRs come from a female donor in good health, enrolled as a control in a pregnancy study.

The chain recombines TRBV18 with TRBJ1-5, with D possibly matching TRBD1 (5 bases). V dropped 3 bases and J dropped 6 bases, with 18 bases sitting between them. This CDR3 spans 16 amino acids. Germline-derived CDR1 and CDR2 are KGHSH and LQKENI. CDR3 nucleotides: TGTGCCAGCTCACCGACCGATGGTAGGGGAGGTCAGCCCCAGCATTTT. It is translated as CASSPTDGRGGQPQHF.

This clone occurred a few times. V and J are TRBV6-6 and TRBJ1-6; 8 bases match TRBD1. Germline CDR1 is MNHNY and CDR2 is SVGAGI (reference sequence). J was trimmed by 6 bases and V by 9 bases; bases with no gene match: 7. The CDR3 is made up of 14 amino acids. CDR3 nucleotides: TGTGCCAGTCCGGACAGGGATGGTAATTCACCCCTCCACTTT. Amino acids: CASPDRDGNSPLHF.

V is TRBV15 and J is TRBJ2-7; D unclear. This CDR3 is built from 11 residues. CDR1 and CDR2 (germline): LNHNV, YYDKDF (reference sequence). V lost 1 base, J lost 6 bases, and 4 bases lay in between. This CDR3 reads CATSRASEQYF. The CDR3 region has the DNA TGTGCCACCAGCAGAGCGAGCGAGCAGTACTTC.

The V and J genes are TRBV9 and TRBJ1-1; D might be TRBD1 (5 bases). The CDR3 consists of 13 residues. CDR1 SGDLS and CDR2 YYNGEE come from the germline V gene. Trimming removed 3 bases from V and 4 bases from J, with 10 bases in between. The CDR3 here is CASSEMGGTEAFF. The DNA of the CDR3 is TGTGCCAGCAGCGAAATGGGGGGCACTGAAGCTTTCTTT.

The V gene is TRBV5-4, the J gene TRBJ2-7, with 13 nucleotides matching TRBD2. V lost 3 bases to trimming and J lost 4 bases; unmatched junction nucleotides: 7. Germline loops: CDR1 SGHNT, CDR2 YYREEE (reference sequence). The CDR3 is made up of 16 amino acids. CDR3 in DNA: TGTGCCAGCAGCTCCGTACCGACTAGCGGGGGGTACGAGCAGTACTTC. This sequence encodes CASSSVPTSGGYEQYF.

This chain connects TRBV5-5 to TRBJ1-3; D perhaps matches TRBD1 (6 bases). The CDR3 covers 15 residues. Per the germline V gene, CDR1 is SGHKS and CDR2 is YYEKEE (reference sequence). V lost 0 bases and J lost 2, with 9 bases in between. DNA of the CDR3: TGTGCCAGCAGCTTGGGGACAGCAGCTGGAAACACCATATATTTT. Translated: CASSLGTAAGNTIYF.

V gene TRBV29-1 combines with J gene TRBJ1-2; 11 nucleotides agree with TRBD1. The CDR3 has 15 amino acids. The germline CDR1 and CDR2 sequences are SQVTM and ANQGSEA. The ends lost 2 bases at V and 3 bases at J; junction bases unmatched: 5. CDR3 nucleotides: TGCAGCGTTGAAACGCGGGACAGGGGGTACTATGGCTACACCTTC. Translation gives CSVETRDRGYYGYTF.

The chain couples TRBV6-1 to TRBJ2-7; 12 bases are a match to TRBD2. The CDR3 extends over 19 amino acids. Germline-derived CDR1 and CDR2 are MNHNS and SASEGT. V lost 2 bases, J lost 1 base, and 12 bases stayed unmatched. CDR3 nucleotides: TGTGCCAGCAGTGAAACGGCTAGCGGGGGGGTGGGGGGATCCTACGAGCAGTACTTC. Translation: CASSETASGGVGGSYEQYF.

The chain recombines TRBV12-5 with TRBJ2-5, with D possibly being TRBD2 (8 bases). Per germline, CDR1 LGHNT and CDR2 FRNRAP. Trimming shortened V by 5 bases and J by 6 bases, and 16 bases separated the two germline ends. The CDR3 spans 14 residues. In DNA, the CDR3 is TGTGCTAGTGGTCCCCCGGGAGGGGGCAAGACCCAGTACTTC. It is translated as CASGPPGGGKTQYF.

This rearrangement joins TRBV6-7 to TRBJ2-7; 7 bases line up with TRBD1. TRBV6-7 is identified as an open reading frame with a role that is uncertain. Trimming removed 5 bases from V and 0 bases from J; junction bases left unmatched: 4. CDR3 size: 14 residues. In nucleotides, the CDR3 is TGTGCCAGCAGTCCTCGGGACAGCTCCTACGAGCAGTACTTC. It encodes CASSPRDSSYEQYF.

This sequence joins TRBV27 and TRBJ2-6; D remains unclear. The CDR3 is 20 amino acids. The V gene's germline CDR1 is MNHEY and CDR2 SMNVEV (reference sequence). Trimming removed 6 bases at V and 0 bases at J, with 24 bases between. The CDR3 here is CASSKLHQPPLRSGANVLTF. For the CDR3, the DNA is TGTGCCAGCAGCAAACTACACCAACCCCCCCTACGCTCTGGGGCCAACGTCCTGACTTTC.

This clone was detected once. The genes are TRBV27 and TRBJ1-2, with D possibly TRBD1 on 6 matching bases. In germline, CDR1 is MNHEY, CDR2 SMNVEV (reference sequence). V lost 6 bases and J 4 bases, leaving 18 bases between the germline ends. The CDR3 totals 15 residues. The CDR3 DNA sequence: TGTGCCAGCAGGAGCTTCAGGGGAATAGGCTATGGCTACACCTTC. Translation gives CASRSFRGIGYGYTF.

The chain has TRBV12-5 and TRBJ1-6, with a possible D match to TRBD1 (6 bases). The CDR3 has 14 amino acids. V shed 6 bases and J shed 7 bases, with 13 bases lying between them. Germline V gene data show CDR1 as LGHNT and CDR2 as FRNRAP. The CDR3 bases are TGTGCTAGTGGAACGGGGGGCCTGAATTCACCCCTCCACTTT. It is translated as CASGTGGLNSPLHF.

A single count supports this clone. Its ends do not fully match the called genes, so a read error is possible. V is TRBV6-5 and J is TRBJ2-1; D may be TRBD1 (6 bases). The CDR3 length is 12 residues. Germline V gives CDR1 MNHEY, CDR2 SVGAGI. The DNA for the CDR3 is TGTGCCAGCAGCGACCGGGACAAGGAGCAGTTCTTC. Translation: CASSDRDKEQFF.

The chain employs TRBV12-5 and TRBJ2-2; TRBD1 matches 7 bases. V was pared by 4 bases and J by 3 bases, with 5 bases of the junction left unmatched. Germline-derived CDR1 and CDR2 are LGHNT and FRNRAP. This CDR3 spans 15 amino acids. CDR3 nucleotide sequence: TGTGCTAGTGGTTACAGGGGCGGCGACACCGGGGAGCTGTTTTTT. Translated: CASGYRGGDTGELFF. Complete variable domain (other parts from reference TRBV12-5 and TRBJ2-2): DARVTQTPRHKVTEMGQEVTMRCQPILGHNTVFWYRQTMMQGLELLAYFRNRAPLDDSGMPKDRFSAEMPDATLATLKIQPSEPRDSAVYFCASGYRGGDTGELFFGEGSRLTVL.

This chain connects TRBV25-1 to TRBJ1-1, with 10 bases lining up with TRBD1. The germline CDR1 and CDR2 sequences are MGHDK and SYGVNS. The junction had 7 bases not matched to a gene; V was cut back by 5 bases and J by 4 bases. This CDR3 has 15 residues. CDR3 sequence: CASSKTRTGGTEAFF. Here the CDR3 DNA reads TGTGCCAGCAGTAAAACTAGGACAGGGGGCACTGAAGCTTTCTTT.

This sequence joins TRBV30 and TRBJ1-1; maybe TRBD1 (5 bases). The germline V and J ends were trimmed by 4 bases and 9 bases, with 15 bases remaining between them. Germline CDR1 GTSNPN, CDR2 SVGIG (reference sequence). The CDR3 contains 12 residues. CDR3 region: CAWKPRVGKAFF. DNA of the CDR3: TGTGCCTGGAAGCCCAGGGTGGGAAAAGCTTTCTTT.

The V call is TRBV6-6, the J call TRBJ2-7, with 15 bases identical to TRBD2. This CDR3 spans 15 amino acids. The V gene's germline CDR1 is MNHNY and CDR2 SVGAGI (reference sequence). The trim removed 4 bases at V and 4 bases at J, leaving 2 bases unmatched. The CDR3 sequence: CASSFGLAGGYEQYF. The CDR3 DNA is TGTGCCAGCAGTTTCGGACTAGCGGGAGGGTACGAGCAGTACTTC.

The rearrangement uses TRBV30 and TRBJ1-1, with D unresolved. Germline V gene data show CDR1 as GTSNPN and CDR2 as SVGIG (reference sequence). The CDR3 contains 14 residues. V gave up 0 bases and J gave up 0 bases, with 8 bases separating them. The CDR3: CAWSVGGMNTEAFF. In DNA form, the CDR3 reads TGTGCCTGGAGTGTAGGAGGTATGAACACTGAAGCTTTCTTT.

This clone is a singleton in its sample. The chain couples TRBV2 to TRBJ2-7, with 10 bases lining up with TRBD1. The germline V gene encodes CDR1 SNHLY and CDR2 FYNNEI. V was pared by 5 bases and J by 3 bases, with 1 base of the junction left unmatched. The CDR3 loop spans 13 amino acids. CDR3 residues: CASSWTGGYEQYF. In DNA form, the CDR3 reads TGTGCCAGCAGTTGGACAGGGGGCTACGAGCAGTACTTC.

This clone was detected only once. This sequence joins TRBV9 and TRBJ2-2, with D possibly matching TRBD2 (7 bases). CDR3 length equals 15 residues. Trimming took 0 bases from V and 5 from J, leaving 11 bases between them. From germline, CDR1 is SGDLS and CDR2 YYNGEE. The CDR3 sequence is CASSVEGGPTGELFF. DNA for the CDR3: TGTGCCAGCAGCGTAGAGGGGGGGCCGACCGGGGAGCTGTTTTTT. Full variable domain (remainder filled in from reference TRBV9 and TRBJ2-2): DSGVTQTPKHLITATGQRVTLRCSPRSGDLSVYWYQQSLDQGLQFLIQYYNGEERAKGNILERFSAQQFPDLHSELNLSSLELGDSALYFCASSVEGGPTGELFFGEGSRLTVL.

This rearrangement joins TRBV7-8 to TRBJ1-1, with 7 bases identical to TRBD1. Trimming cost V 2 bases and J 0 bases; bases outside gene matches: 0. The germline gives CDR1 SGHVS, CDR2 FQNEAQ. The CDR3 sequence is 14 residues long. This CDR3 is CASSLRGLNTEAFF. CDR3 nucleotides: TGTGCCAGCAGCTTAAGGGGGCTGAACACTGAAGCTTTCTTT. Filled out from reference TRBV7-8 and TRBJ1-1, the complete variable domain reads GAGVSQSPRYKVAKRGQDVALRCDPISGHVSLFWYQQALGQGPEFLTYFQNEAQLDKSGLPSDRFFAERPEGSVSTLKIQRTQQEDSAVYLCASSLRGLNTEAFFGQGTRLTVV.

V and J are TRBV27 and TRBJ2-7, with a possible D match to TRBD1 (6 bases). The CDR3 has 13 residues. Looked up from germline, CDR1 is MNHEY and CDR2 is SMNVEV (reference sequence). V lost 6 bases and J lost 5, with 14 bases in between. The DNA for the CDR3 is TGTGCCAGCAGCATACAGGGTTGGCACGAGCAGTACTTC. It is translated as CASSIQGWHEQYF.

The gene calls are TRBV27 and TRBJ1-2; no firm D call. This CDR3 comprises 12 residues. In germline, CDR1 is MNHEY, CDR2 SMNVEV (reference sequence). V was trimmed by 3 bases and J by 7 bases, leaving 9 bases between them. The chain's CDR3 is CASSFREVGYTF. The CDR3 DNA sequence: TGTGCCAGCAGTTTTCGGGAGGTTGGCTACACCTTC.

This chain joins TRBV9 and TRBJ1-3; 9 bases align to TRBD1. V trimming: 3 bases; J trimming: 4 bases; junction bases outside the gene matches: 5. Germline V gene lookup returns CDR1 SGDLS and CDR2 YYNGEE. The CDR3 has 15 amino acids. CDR3 DNA: TGTGCCAGCAGCGCCGCACAGGGGGCAGGAAACACCATATATTTT. It translates to CASSAAQGAGNTIYF. The variable domain in full, completed from reference TRBV9 and TRBJ1-3, reads DSGVTQTPKHLITATGQRVTLRCSPRSGDLSVYWYQQSLDQGLQFLIQYYNGEERAKGNILERFSAQQFPDLHSELNLSSLELGDSALYFCASSAAQGAGNTIYFGEGSWLTVV.

This clone was counted once. This chain joins TRBV5-1 and TRBJ2-7; weak D call: TRBD2 (7 bases). Germline loops: CDR1 SGHRS, CDR2 YFSETQ. Trimming took off 5 bases at V and 2 bases at J, with 14 bases between the two ends. The CDR3 runs 14 residues. DNA of the CDR3: TGCGCCAGCAGTTACACAGGGACTACCTACGAGCAGTACTTC. It yields the protein CASSYTGTTYEQYF.

CDR3 loop: CASSPSGTGDEKLFF. The CDR3 DNA sequence: TGTGCCAGCAGCCCCTCGGGGACAGGGGATGAAAAACTGTTTTTT. The rearrangement joins TRBV7-2 to TRBJ1-4, with 10 bases that match TRBD1. Germline V lookup: CDR1 SGHTA, CDR2 FQGNSA. With V trimmed by 5 bases and J by 6 bases, 6 bases remained unmatched. The CDR3 covers 15 residues.

J is TRBJ2-7 and V is TRBV7-9; 7 bases fit TRBD2. The CDR3 contains 15 residues. The V gene's germline CDR1 is SEHNR and CDR2 FQNEAQ (reference sequence). Trimming removed 5 bases from V and 5 bases from J; junction bases left unmatched: 12. The CDR3 DNA is TGTGCCAGCAGCCCTCTCCGGGGGGTCAACGACGAGCAGTACTTC. Its translation: CASSPLRGVNDEQYF.

The V gene is TRBV28, the J gene TRBJ1-4; 7 bases line up with TRBD1. Trimming cost V 1 base and J 2 bases; bases outside gene matches: 1. This CDR3 region has 15 residues. Germline lookup yields CDR1 MDHEN and CDR2 SYDVKM. The CDR3 DNA reads as TGTGCCAGCAGTTTATCAGGGGGGACTAATGAAAAACTGTTTTTT. It encodes CASSLSGGTNEKLFF.

The J gene is TRBJ2-7, the V gene TRBV4-1, with 8 bases aligning to TRBD2. CDR3 length: 15 residues. V lost 4 bases to trimming and J lost 7 bases; unmatched junction nucleotides: 12. Germline V gene lookup returns CDR1 MGHRA and CDR2 YSYEKL. CDR3 amino acids: CASSLEDSGGREQYF. In DNA, the CDR3 is TGCGCCAGCAGCCTCGAAGATAGCGGCGGGAGGGAGCAGTACTTC.

V gene TRBV5-6 combines with J gene TRBJ2-3; D gene unclear. CDR1 and CDR2 from the germline V gene are SGHDT and YYEEEE. This CDR3 is 12 amino acids long. Trimming left V 3 bases short and J 2 bases short, with 4 bases between. The CDR3 DNA is TGTGCCAGCAGCTCCTTCACAGATACGCAGTATTTT. It encodes CASSSFTDTQYF.

The V call is TRBV10-1, the J call TRBJ1-5; D is possibly TRBD1 (6 bases). V lost 6 bases and J lost 6, with 15 bases in between. The CDR3 contains 14 residues. In germline, CDR1 is WNHNN, CDR2 SYGVQD (reference sequence). The CDR3 DNA sequence: TGCGCCAGCAGCCTTCGGGGGGGCTTTCAGCCCCAGCATTTT. It translates to CASSLRGGFQPQHF.